One sample yielded the 2 T cell receptor beta chains listed below, sequenced in a study of shared clonotypes between healthy human individuals. Here immunoSEQ multiplex PCR was the method, and the copy in TCRdb shows in-frame clones only, minus some. The sample includes more than 2,000,000 clones, approximately 90% of them seen just once. Input material: naive CD4+ T cells sorted from blood. As for subset: CD45RA+ positively selected. These receptor sequences come from a man between 18 and 35 years old in good health.

The table lists this clone with a count of one. V gene TRBV7-9 combines with J gene TRBJ2-5, with D perhaps being TRBD1 or TRBD2 (6 bases each). Matching the DNA end better, TRBJ2-7 makes the J call doubtful. The CDR3 has 15 amino acids. The germline CDR1 and CDR2 sequences are SEHNR and FQNEAQ (reference sequence). The CDR3 reads CASSPRGPPSYEQYF. The CDR3 DNA sequence: TGTGCCAGCAGCCCCCGGGGGCCCCCCTCCTACGAGCAGTACTTC.

The rearrangement links TRBV5-4 to TRBJ2-2; TRBD1 matches 7 bases. The germline V gene encodes CDR1 SGHNT and CDR2 YYREEE (reference sequence). Losses at the gene ends were 6 bases for V and 5 bases for J; bases not matched to a gene: 10. The CDR3 contains 15 residues. DNA of the CDR3: TGTGCCAGCACCAAAAACAGGGGTAGTACCGGGGAGCTGTTTTTT. It is translated as CASTKNRGSTGELFF.